Listed below are T cell receptor beta chains from one sample, sequenced in a study of cytomegalovirus exposure and HLA in healthy donors. Repertoires were generated with immunoSEQ multiplex PCR, while TCRdb's copy carries only in-frame clones and drops some. The sample records about 170,000 clones, around 76% being singletons. The sample taken for sequencing was PBMCs. These receptors were obtained from a man aged 35 to 55 in good health and CMV-seropositive. Both conserved end residues are part of each CDR3. The order of the fields is clone size, J gene, CDR3 length, D gene, V gene, CDR3 protein, CDR3 DNA. D genes are given only for firm matches. Part of the rows lack a size; the others show once, few, many or a class for expanded clones.

NA	TRBJ2-7	12	NA	TRBV6-1	CASSLRQDEQYF	TGTGCCAGCAGTTTAAGACAGGACGAGCAGTACTTC
NA	TRBJ1-1	14	NA	TRBV9	CASSVVMGGAEAFF	TGTGCCAGCAGCGTAGTAATGGGAGGGGCTGAAGCTTTCTTT
once	TRBJ2-3	16	TRBD2	TRBV9	CASSVAAGGPTDTQYF	TGTGCCAGCAGCGTAGCCGCGGGGGGGCCAACAGATACGCAGTATTTT
NA	TRBJ2-2	13	NA	TRBV6-4	CASRGAHTGELFF	TGTGCCAGCCGGGGGGCCCACACCGGGGAGCTGTTTTTT
NA	TRBJ1-6	17	NA	TRBV4-3	CASSQDGGGAQNSPLHF	TGCGCCAGCAGCCAAGACGGGGGGGGCGCGCAAAATTCACCCCTCCACTTT
NA	TRBJ1-4	16	NA	TRBV4-1	CASSQERTESNEKLFF	TGCGCCAGCAGCCAAGAAAGGACAGAGTCTAATGAAAAACTGTTTTTT
NA	TRBJ2-1	12	NA	TRBV7-9	CSSSGRDNEQFF	TGTTCCAGCAGCGGGCGTGACAATGAGCAGTTCTTC
NA	TRBJ2-5	16	TRBD2	TRBV5-1	CASSSTSGGVSKTQYF	TGCGCCAGCAGCTCGACTAGCGGGGGCGTTTCGAAGACCCAGTACTTC
NA	TRBJ2-5	19	TRBD2	TRBV7-2	CASNQPRTSGGASRETQYF	TGTGCCAGCAACCAACCACGGACTAGCGGGGGGGCTAGTCGGGAGACCCAGTACTTC
NA	TRBJ1-1	11	NA	TRBV6-1	CASREGTEAFF	TGTGCCAGCAGGGAGGGCACTGAAGCTTTCTTT
NA	TRBJ1-6	16	TRBD1	TRBV4-1	CASRQPGTGHNSPLHF	TGCGCCAGCAGACAACCCGGGACAGGGCATAATTCACCCCTCCACTTT
NA	TRBJ2-2	17	NA	TRBV9	CASSVERLAMNTGELFF	TGTGCCAGCAGCGTAGAGAGGCTAGCCATGAACACCGGGGAGCTGTTTTTT
NA	TRBJ2-2	12	TRBD1	TRBV5-1	CASSQGAGELFF	TGCGCCAGCAGCCAGGGGGCCGGGGAGCTGTTTTTT
few	TRBJ1-4	16	NA	TRBV14	CASSQGGPGVGQKLFF	TGTGCCAGCAGCCAGGGGGGGCCCGGCGTCGGTCAAAAACTGTTTTTT
NA	TRBJ2-5	12	NA	TRBV19	CASSRDTETQYF	TGTGCCAGTAGTAGGGACACAGAGACCCAGTACTTC
NA	TRBJ2-6	16	NA	TRBV5-1	CASSPGHNPGANVLTF	TGCGCCAGCAGCCCGGGACATAACCCTGGGGCCAACGTCCTGACTTTC
NA	TRBJ2-7	15	NA	TRBV5-5	CASSLQGIGSYEQYF	TGTGCCAGCAGCTTGCAGGGAATTGGCTCCTACGAGCAGTACTTC
NA	TRBJ1-1	12	TRBD1	TRBV5-1	CASSLATGEAFF	TGCGCCAGCAGCTTGGCCACAGGGGAGGCTTTCTTT
NA	TRBJ1-4	15	NA	TRBV6-7	CASSPSVGLYEKLFF	TGTGCCAGCAGCCCCTCCGTGGGACTCTATGAAAAACTGTTTTTT
NA	TRBJ2-3	16	NA	TRBV27	CASSLKGGRITDTQYF	TGTGCCAGCAGTTTAAAGGGGGGGCGGATCACAGATACGCAGTATTTT